The clone carrying this TCR beta chain was observed a handful of times. CDR1 is SGDLS and CDR2 is YYNGEE in the germline V gene. The CDR3 runs 14 residues. V lost 4 bases to trimming and J lost 2 bases; unmatched junction nucleotides: 4. The data were taken from a study of OX40 agonist ivuxolimab in advanced cancers. Study-level background: Head and neck, renal cell, melanoma or hepatocellular carcinoma were the cancers that dose-escalation patients had.

Autoimmune disease history or systemic immunosuppression disqualified patients. Generated by immunoSEQ multiplex PCR, the TCRdb table keeps only in-frame clones and is missing some. Of tens of thousands of clones detected, more than 75% appear once; the ten largest clones hold 0.45% to 0.7%. The chain uses TRBV9 and TRBJ2-3, with 7 bases matching TRBD1. The sample consisted of CD4+ or CD8+ T cells sorted from blood, taken in a trial of the OX40 agonist ivuxolimab. The source is an adult with an advanced solid tumor such as melanoma, head and neck, liver or kidney cancer. CDR3 residues: CASSRQGPTDTQYF. The CDR3 DNA follows: TGTGCCAGCAGCCGACAGGGCCCCACAGATACGCAGTATTTT.